These 3 T cell receptor beta chains were sequenced from one sample in a study of blood T cells in healthy people across ages. Sample-barcoded 5' priming and a J-beta primer mix drove a second PCR of roughly 7 to 11 cycles. TCRdb itself ran the 5' RACE reads through MiXCR, one entry per CDR3 protein. The sample holds around 1,000,000 distinct CDR3 sequences, about 23% seen once. The sample also formed part of further work on T cells of mothers and their children.

Sequencing was performed on blood. These receptors were collected from a girl aged 2 to 10 in good health.

J is TRBJ1-2 and V is TRBV7-2, with 7 bases lining up with TRBD1. Trimming at V came to 3 bases and at J to 4 bases, leaving 5 bases not matched to a gene. This CDR3 region has 14 residues. CDR1 and CDR2 (germline): SGHTA, FQGNSA. The CDR3 bases are TGTGCCAGCAGCTTGGGACGGACAGGCTATGGCTACACCTTC. This translates into CASSLGRTGYGYTF.

The chain combines TRBV2 with TRBJ1-1; D ambiguous. The CDR3 has 15 residues. The V and J ends lost 4 bases and 2 bases respectively, with 14 bases between them. Per the germline V gene, CDR1 is SNHLY and CDR2 is FYNNEI. The CDR3 protein is CASSVSKALNTEAFF. The CDR3 DNA reads as TGTGCCAGCAGTGTCTCAAAGGCGCTCAACACTGAAGCTTTCTTT.

The V gene is TRBV28, the J gene TRBJ2-7, with D unclear. The germline gives CDR1 MDHEN, CDR2 SYDVKM. Deletions cut 6 bases from V and 1 base from J, with 13 bases between. The CDR3 runs to 14 residues. The CDR3: CASSPPVNSYEQYF. In nucleotides, the CDR3 is TGTGCCAGCAGCCCCCCCGTCAATTCCTACGAGCAGTACTTC. The variable domain in full, with the rest retrieved from reference TRBV28 and TRBJ2-7, is DVKVTQSSRYLVKRTGEKVFLECVQDMDHENMFWYRQDPGLGLRLIYFSYDVKMKEKGDIPEGYSVSREKKERFSLILESASTNQTSMYLCASSPPVNSYEQYFGPGTRLTVT.